A single sample gave rise to the 26 T cell receptor beta chains below, sequenced in a study of shared clonotypes between healthy human individuals. Profiling relied on immunoSEQ multiplex PCR, and the TCRdb table lists in-frame clones only, not all of them. This sample has over 850,000 clones, with 78% found just once. The sequenced material came from memory CD4+ T cells from PBMCs. Subset in this sample: CD45RA-negative fraction. The receptor source for this set is a man younger than 35 in good health. Some clones in this sample may be carry-over from other donors' samples.

This chain joins TRBV5-1 and TRBJ2-7, with D unresolved. Per germline, CDR1 SGHRS and CDR2 YFSETQ. There are 13 residues in the CDR3. V lost 1 base to trimming and J lost 3 bases, with 8 bases between them. The CDR3 sequence is CASSLTRLYEQYF. DNA of the CDR3: TGCGCCAGCAGCTTGACGAGACTCTACGAGCAGTACTTC.

This chain uses TRBV9 with TRBJ1-1; perhaps TRBD1 as D (5 bases). CDR1 is SGDLS, CDR2 YYNGEE, per germline. This CDR3 is built from 13 residues. V lost 4 bases and J lost 11, with 18 bases in between. The DNA of the CDR3 is TGTGCCAGCAGCCTATCCCCGACAGATCGGGCTTTCTTT. Translation: CASSLSPTDRAFF.

V usage is TRBV7-6 and J usage is TRBJ2-7, with 7 bases fitting TRBD1. The V segment lost 5 bases and the J segment 7 bases; nucleotides outside the gene matches: 8. From germline, CDR1 is SGHVS and CDR2 FNYEAQ. The CDR3 has 13 residues. CDR3 sequence reads: CASSLDRVEEQYF. Written as DNA, the CDR3 is TGTGCCAGCAGCCTTGACAGGGTGGAAGAGCAGTACTTC.

The gene calls are TRBV5-5 and TRBJ1-4; no clear D gene. The CDR3 totals 13 residues. CDR1 SGHKS and CDR2 YYEKEE come from the germline V gene (reference sequence). The germline V and J ends were trimmed by 5 bases and 1 base, with 6 bases remaining between them. DNA of the CDR3: TGTGCCAGCAGTCCGGGAACTAATGAAAAACTGTTTTTT. Protein: CASSPGTNEKLFF.

This chain links TRBV7-2 with TRBJ1-2, with a tentative D call TRBD1 (6 bases). The CDR3 spans 16 residues. The ends were cut back, 5 bases at V and 4 bases at J, with 20 bases in the middle. Per the germline V gene, CDR1 is SGHTA and CDR2 is FQGNSA. The CDR3 region has the DNA TGTGCCAGCAGCCGACTAGGGACACCAACTATCTATGGCTACACCTTC. Amino acid sequence: CASSRLGTPTIYGYTF.

V gene TRBV19 combines with J gene TRBJ2-2; 11 positions match TRBD2. The CDR3 sequence is 16 residues long. CDR1 is LNHDA, CDR2 SQIVND, per germline (reference sequence). Trimming at V came to 5 bases and at J to 6 bases, leaving 8 bases not matched to a gene. For the CDR3, the DNA is TGTGCCAGTAGTTTACTGACTAGCGGGATTTCCGGGGAGCTGTTTTTT. This translates into CASSLLTSGISGELFF.

The rearrangement uses TRBV28 and TRBJ1-5; TRBD1 might be the D (5 bases). There are 17 residues in the CDR3. The V gene's germline CDR1 is MDHEN and CDR2 SYDVKM. V was clipped by 5 bases and J by 9 bases, with 26 bases between them. The CDR3 DNA is TGTGCCAGCAGTCCAGGAGAGGTGACGAGGGGCCAAGGGCCCCAGCATTTT. It is translated as CASSPGEVTRGQGPQHF.

With respect to this clone: The same CDR3 arises from other DNA sequences in this sample as well. CDR3 bases: TGTGCCAGTAGCGACAGGGGTGACACCGGGGAGCTGTTTTTT. Translated: CASSDRGDTGELFF. The V call is TRBV19, the J call TRBJ2-2, with 8 nucleotides matching TRBD1. CDR1 LNHDA and CDR2 SQIVND come from the germline V gene (reference sequence). This CDR3 is built from 14 residues. V lost 6 bases to trimming and J lost 3 bases; unmatched junction nucleotides: 3.

This clone has just one count. CDR3 DNA: TGTGCCAGCAGCTTCTCTCTAGCGGGAGTCGGTGGGGAGCTGTTTTTT. Its protein is CASSFSLAGVGGELFF. The gene calls are TRBV7-3 and TRBJ2-2; 10 bases align to TRBD2. Trimming at V came to 3 bases and at J to 8 bases, leaving 9 bases not matched to a gene. The CDR3 runs to 16 residues. Germline CDR1 is SGHTA and CDR2 is FQGTGA.

This clone was recorded a few times. The chain couples TRBV5-1 to TRBJ1-1, with 9 nucleotides matching TRBD1. This CDR3 has 15 residues. Germline lookup yields CDR1 SGHRS and CDR2 YFSETQ. After removal of 4 bases from V and 1 base from J, the junction contained 5 bases not matched to a gene. Here the CDR3 reads CASSAGQGWNTEAFF. CDR3 in DNA: TGCGCCAGCAGCGCTGGACAGGGGTGGAACACTGAAGCTTTCTTT.

This clone was detected a few times. The gene calls are TRBV30 and TRBJ1-2; the D is unclear. The V end lost 2 bases, the J end lost 3 bases, and 13 bases lay between the germline ends. The CDR3 has 14 amino acids. In germline, CDR1 is GTSNPN, CDR2 SVGIG (reference sequence). The CDR3, as DNA: TGTGCCTGGAGTATCCTCGACGGAGACTATGGCTACACCTTC. Translated, it gives CAWSILDGDYGYTF.

V is TRBV2 and J is TRBJ2-3; D may be TRBD2 (5 bases). Trimming left V 3 bases short and J 5 bases short, with 15 bases between. The CDR3 spans 15 residues. The germline V gene has CDR1 SNHLY and CDR2 FYNNEI. The CDR3 DNA is TGTGCCAGCAGTGATAGGGTTGGCCGGGGAGATACGCAGTATTTT. Protein sequence: CASSDRVGRGDTQYF.

This sequence joins TRBV28 and TRBJ2-5; D remains ambiguous. The CDR3 sequence is 13 residues long. V lost 5 bases, J lost 6 bases, and 13 bases lay in between. Germline lookup yields CDR1 MDHEN and CDR2 SYDVKM. Here the CDR3 DNA reads TGTGCCAGCAGTCCCCACCAGATTAAGACCCAGTACTTC. Protein: CASSPHQIKTQYF.

This chain links TRBV5-1 with TRBJ2-5, with D possibly TRBD2 on 5 matching bases. Looked up from germline, CDR1 is SGHRS and CDR2 is YFSETQ. V was pared by 3 bases and J by 5 bases, with 14 bases between. This CDR3 contains 14 residues. The CDR3 protein is CASSSLGVSETQYF. The CDR3 DNA is TGCGCCAGCAGCTCCCTCGGGGTCTCGGAGACCCAGTACTTC.

This clone appeared many times. V and J are TRBV25-1 and TRBJ2-1; perhaps TRBD2 as D (6 bases). The V and J ends lost 7 bases and 1 base respectively, with 11 bases between them. Germline V gene lookup returns CDR1 MGHDK and CDR2 SYGVNS. There are 14 residues in the CDR3. In nucleotides, the CDR3 is TGTGCCAGCAAAATGGAGGGGTCCTACAATGAGCAGTTCTTC. Translating gives CASKMEGSYNEQFF.

Concerning this clone: Distinct nucleotide sequences in the sample also encode this CDR3. The chain is built from TRBV9 and TRBJ2-5; a weak D match, TRBD1 (5 bases). The CDR3 loop spans 14 amino acids. The ends were cut back, 3 bases at V and 1 base at J, with 10 bases in the middle. Germline loops: CDR1 SGDLS, CDR2 YYNGEE. This CDR3 is CASSARTSQETQYF. DNA of the CDR3: TGTGCCAGCAGCGCCCGGACATCCCAAGAGACCCAGTACTTC. The full variable domain, completed using reference TRBV9 and TRBJ2-5, is DSGVTQTPKHLITATGQRVTLRCSPRSGDLSVYWYQQSLDQGLQFLIQYYNGEERAKGNILERFSAQQFPDLHSELNLSSLELGDSALYFCASSARTSQETQYFGPGTRLLVL.

The rearrangement uses TRBV29-1 and TRBJ2-1, with TRBD1 matching over 7 bases. The CDR3 covers 14 residues. Unmatched junction bases numbered 9, after V lost 6 bases and J lost 4 bases. Germline V gives CDR1 SQVTM, CDR2 ANQGSEA. In DNA, the CDR3 is TGCAGCGTCCGGACAGGTCTGGTGTACAATGAGCAGTTCTTC. It is translated as CSVRTGLVYNEQFF.

In its sample, this clone was seen once. The genes are TRBV23-1 and TRBJ2-7; TRBD2 might be the D (6 bases). Being an ORF, TRBV23-1 has a function that is uncertain. Deletions cut 0 bases from V and 0 bases from J, with 18 bases between. This CDR3 region has 18 residues. CDR3: CASSQSNRRGPTSYEQYF. CDR3 DNA sequence: TGCGCCAGCAGTCAATCTAATCGGCGGGGCCCGACCTCCTACGAGCAGTACTTC.

With respect to this clone: This specimen includes other DNA sequences encoding the same CDR3. The chain joins TRBV28 to TRBJ1-6, with TRBD1 matching 8 bases. The germline V gene encodes CDR1 MDHEN and CDR2 SYDVKM. This CDR3 region has 14 residues. Trimming at V came to 6 bases and at J to 7 bases, leaving 5 bases not matched to a gene. The CDR3 nucleotides are TGTGCCAGCAGCCCCGGGACAGGAAATTCACCCCTCCACTTT. Its translation: CASSPGTGNSPLHF.

The genes are TRBV6-1 and TRBJ2-5, with 7 bases aligning to TRBD1. The V gene end was trimmed by 7 bases and the J gene end by 1 base; junction bases not matched to a gene: 6. Germline loops: CDR1 MNHNS, CDR2 SASEGT. The CDR3 length is 14 residues. This CDR3 reads CASTKDRTQETQYF. Written as DNA, the CDR3 is TGTGCCAGCACCAAGGACAGGACCCAAGAGACCCAGTACTTC.

The chain joins TRBV15 to TRBJ2-7; D might be TRBD2 (5 bases). V shed 6 bases and J shed 6 bases, with 27 bases lying between them. The CDR3 covers 17 residues. CDR1 LNHNV and CDR2 YYDKDF come from the germline V gene (reference sequence). The CDR3, as DNA: TGTGCCACCAGAAGGTCGGCGAGGGCCGGAGTCGTGGGCGAGCAGTACTTC. This sequence encodes CATRRSARAGVVGEQYF.

V and J are TRBV4-2 and TRBJ1-2; D possibly corresponds to TRBD1 (5 bases). V dropped 1 base and J dropped 7 bases, with 10 bases sitting between them. From germline, CDR1 is LGHNA and CDR2 YNFKEQ. The CDR3 loop spans 13 amino acids. CDR3 coding DNA: TGTGCCAGCAGCCAAGTGACAGTTCGTGGCTACACCTTC. Amino acid sequence: CASSQVTVRGYTF.

Concerning this clone: It may be a read error: a sequence one base away is much more abundant. The same CDR3 can be traced to other DNA sequences in this sample. V and J are TRBV14 and TRBJ1-1; no firm D call. CDR1 is SGHDN, CDR2 FVKESK, per germline. CDR3 length: 13 residues. Trimming pared 4 bases from V and 1 base from J, leaving 7 bases between. The CDR3 region has the DNA TGTGCCAGCAGCCGAAACAGGAACACTGAAGCTTTCTTT. Protein sequence: CASSRNRNTEAFF.

Remarks on this clone: The sample carries other DNA sequences with the same CDR3. This chain uses TRBV28 with TRBJ2-5, with 8 bases fitting TRBD1. The CDR3 is made up of 14 amino acids. The junction had 2 bases not matched to a gene; V was cut back by 1 base and J by 4 bases. The germline V gene has CDR1 MDHEN and CDR2 SYDVKM. The CDR3 loop is CASSLSGGAETQYF. In nucleotides, the CDR3 is TGTGCCAGCAGTTTATCAGGGGGCGCAGAGACCCAGTACTTC.

The rearrangement joins TRBV29-1 to TRBJ2-1; weak D call: TRBD1 (6 bases). Per the germline V gene, CDR1 is SQVTM and CDR2 is ANQGSEA. The V end lost 3 bases, the J end lost 6 bases, and 12 bases lay between the germline ends. This CDR3 is 13 amino acids long. For the CDR3, the DNA is TGCAGCGTTGACCAGGGGATCAGCAATGAGCAGTTCTTC. Amino acid sequence: CSVDQGISNEQFF.

The chain is built from TRBV6-4 and TRBJ2-1, with 8 bases fitting TRBD2. Germline V gives CDR1 MRHNA, CDR2 SNTAGT. This CDR3 region has 12 residues. Trimming removed 2 bases from V and 16 bases from J; junction bases left unmatched: 7. The CDR3: CASSDGIAGCFF. The CDR3 DNA sequence: TGTGCCAGCAGTGACGGGATAGCGGGATGTTTCTTC.